In this sample, the clone carrying this TCR beta chain turned up a few times. Its specificity is not known. Time point indicated: persistent/refractory GD, antithyroid drugs over 5 years with positive TRAb. Scientists built the TCR library using RNA that was extracted from PBMCs. All patients originated from an endocrinology department located in Xi'an, China. Assembly of TCR beta libraries relied on iRepertoire HTBI primers together with Arm-PCR of CDR3 regions. TCRdb itself ran the multiplex PCR reads through MiXCR, one entry per CDR3 protein. The repertoire holds around 400,000 distinct CDR3 sequences, with around 23% as singletons. The CDR3 is 14 residues long. CDR1 and CDR2 from the germline V gene are LNHDA and SQIVND (reference sequence). Trimming shortened V by 6 bases and J by 5 bases, and 16 bases separated the two germline ends. The source of the sample is a study of regulatory T cells in long-lasting Graves disease.

General study results and limits: Persistent disease favored TRBV28, TRBJ1-2 and TRBJ2-5.

V is TRBV19 and J is TRBJ2-5; D is possibly TRBD1 or TRBD2 (7 bases each). The TCR sequence derives from a female donor with Graves disease. The source was peripheral blood mononuclear cells (PBMCs), collected when the disease was refractory, from a patient treated with antithyroid drugs. DNA for the CDR3: TGTGCCAGTAGGCCGGACAGGCGGGAGGAGACCCAGTACTTC. This codes for CASRPDRREETQYF.